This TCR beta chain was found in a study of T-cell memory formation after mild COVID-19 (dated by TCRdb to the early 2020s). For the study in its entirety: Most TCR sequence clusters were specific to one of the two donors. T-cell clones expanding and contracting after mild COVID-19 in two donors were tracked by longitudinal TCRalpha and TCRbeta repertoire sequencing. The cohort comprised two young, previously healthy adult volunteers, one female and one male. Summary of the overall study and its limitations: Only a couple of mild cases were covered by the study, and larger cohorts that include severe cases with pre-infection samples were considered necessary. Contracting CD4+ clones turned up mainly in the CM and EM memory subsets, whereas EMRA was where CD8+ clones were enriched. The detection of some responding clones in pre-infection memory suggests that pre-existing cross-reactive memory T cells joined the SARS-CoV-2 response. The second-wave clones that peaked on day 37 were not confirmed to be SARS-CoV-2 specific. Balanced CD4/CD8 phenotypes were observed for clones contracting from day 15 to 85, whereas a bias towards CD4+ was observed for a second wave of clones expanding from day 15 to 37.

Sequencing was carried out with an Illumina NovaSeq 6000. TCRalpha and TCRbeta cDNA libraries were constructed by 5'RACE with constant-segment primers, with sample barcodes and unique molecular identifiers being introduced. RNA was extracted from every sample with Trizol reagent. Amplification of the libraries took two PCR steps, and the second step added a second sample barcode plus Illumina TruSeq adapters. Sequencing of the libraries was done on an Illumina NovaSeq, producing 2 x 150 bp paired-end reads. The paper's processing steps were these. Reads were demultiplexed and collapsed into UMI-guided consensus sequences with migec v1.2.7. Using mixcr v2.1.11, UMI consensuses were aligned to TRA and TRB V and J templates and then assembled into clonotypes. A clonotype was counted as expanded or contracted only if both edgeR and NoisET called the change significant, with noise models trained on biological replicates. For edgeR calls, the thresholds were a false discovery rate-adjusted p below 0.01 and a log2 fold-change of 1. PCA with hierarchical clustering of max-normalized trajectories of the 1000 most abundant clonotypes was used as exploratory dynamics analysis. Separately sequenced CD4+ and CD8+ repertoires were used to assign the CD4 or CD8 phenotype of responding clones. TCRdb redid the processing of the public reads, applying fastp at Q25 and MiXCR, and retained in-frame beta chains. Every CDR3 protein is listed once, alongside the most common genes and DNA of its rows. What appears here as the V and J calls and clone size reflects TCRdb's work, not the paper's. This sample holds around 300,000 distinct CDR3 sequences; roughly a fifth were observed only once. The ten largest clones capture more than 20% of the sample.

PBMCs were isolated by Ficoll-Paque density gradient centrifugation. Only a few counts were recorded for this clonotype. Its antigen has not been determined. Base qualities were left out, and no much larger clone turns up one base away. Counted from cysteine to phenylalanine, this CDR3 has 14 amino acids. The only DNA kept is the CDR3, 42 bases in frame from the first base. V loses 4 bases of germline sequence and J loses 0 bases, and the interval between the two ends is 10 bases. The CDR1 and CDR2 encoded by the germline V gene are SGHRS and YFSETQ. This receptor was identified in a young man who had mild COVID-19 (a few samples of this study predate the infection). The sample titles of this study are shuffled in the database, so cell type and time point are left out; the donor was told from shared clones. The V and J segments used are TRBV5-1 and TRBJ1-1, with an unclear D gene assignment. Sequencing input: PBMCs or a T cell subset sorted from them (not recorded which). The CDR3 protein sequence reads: CASSVDGLNTEAFF. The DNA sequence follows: TGCGCCAGCAGCGTGGACGGACTGAACACTGAAGCTTTCTTT.